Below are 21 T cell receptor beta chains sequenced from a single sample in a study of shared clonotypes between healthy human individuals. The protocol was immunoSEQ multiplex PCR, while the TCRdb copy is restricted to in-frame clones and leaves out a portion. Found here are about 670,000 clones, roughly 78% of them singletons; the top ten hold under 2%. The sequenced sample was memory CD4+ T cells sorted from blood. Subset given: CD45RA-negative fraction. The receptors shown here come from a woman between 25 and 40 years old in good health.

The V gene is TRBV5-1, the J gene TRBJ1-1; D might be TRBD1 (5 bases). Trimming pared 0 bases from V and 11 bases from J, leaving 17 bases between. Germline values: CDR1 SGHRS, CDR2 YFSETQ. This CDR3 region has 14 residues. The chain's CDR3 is CASSLAVAGAQAFF. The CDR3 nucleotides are TGCGCCAGCAGCTTGGCCGTTGCCGGGGCCCAGGCTTTCTTT.

The chain's CDR3 is CASSKDRGANEKLFF. CDR3 bases: TGCGCCAGCAGCAAGGACAGGGGTGCTAATGAAAAACTGTTTTTT. The V call is TRBV5-1, the J call TRBJ1-4; TRBD1 matches at 9 bases. Per the germline V gene, CDR1 is SGHRS and CDR2 is YFSETQ. This CDR3 spans 15 amino acids. Germline trimming cut 4 bases from V and 3 bases from J; bases unmatched to any gene: 4.

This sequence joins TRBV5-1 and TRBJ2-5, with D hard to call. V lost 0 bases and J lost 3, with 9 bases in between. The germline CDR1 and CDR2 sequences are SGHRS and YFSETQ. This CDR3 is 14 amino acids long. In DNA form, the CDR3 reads TGCGCCAGCAGCTTGGAGAGACAAGAAGAGACCCAGTACTTC. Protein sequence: CASSLERQEETQYF.

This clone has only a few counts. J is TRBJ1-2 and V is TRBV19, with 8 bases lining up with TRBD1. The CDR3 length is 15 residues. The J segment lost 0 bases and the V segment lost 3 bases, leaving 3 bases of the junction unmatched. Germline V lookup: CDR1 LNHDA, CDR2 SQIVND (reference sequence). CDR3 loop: CASSIGQGANYGYTF. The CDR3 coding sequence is TGTGCCAGTAGTATCGGACAGGGTGCTAACTATGGCTACACCTTC. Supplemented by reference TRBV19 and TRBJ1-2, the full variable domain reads DGGITQSPKYLFRKEGQNVTLSCEQNLNHDAMYWYRQDPGQGLRLIYYSQIVNDFQKGDIAEGYSVSREKKESFPLTVTSAQKNPTAFYLCASSIGQGANYGYTFGSGTRLTVV.

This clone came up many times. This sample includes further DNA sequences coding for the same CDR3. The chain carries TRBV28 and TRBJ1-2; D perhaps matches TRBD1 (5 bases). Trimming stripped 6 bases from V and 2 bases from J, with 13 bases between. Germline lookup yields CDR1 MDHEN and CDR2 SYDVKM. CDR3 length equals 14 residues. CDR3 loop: CASSLQAGNYGYTF. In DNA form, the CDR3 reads TGTGCCAGCAGCCTACAGGCGGGGAACTATGGCTACACCTTC.

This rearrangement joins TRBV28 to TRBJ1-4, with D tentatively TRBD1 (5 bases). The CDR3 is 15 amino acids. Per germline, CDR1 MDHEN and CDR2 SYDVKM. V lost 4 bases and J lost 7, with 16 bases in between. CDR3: CASSSRDFRSEKLFF. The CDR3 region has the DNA TGTGCCAGCAGTTCCCGGGACTTTCGTAGTGAAAAACTGTTTTTT.

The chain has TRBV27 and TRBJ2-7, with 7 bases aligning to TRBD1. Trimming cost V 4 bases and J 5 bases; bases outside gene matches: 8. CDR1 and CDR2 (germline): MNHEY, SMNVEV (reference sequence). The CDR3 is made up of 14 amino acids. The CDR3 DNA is TGTGCCAGCAGTTCCGGGACAGTCCCCCACGAGCAGTACTTC. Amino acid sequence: CASSSGTVPHEQYF.

CDR3 in DNA: TGTGCCAGCAGTTTCAAGGGAGGAACTGGGGCCAACGTCCTGACTTTC. Protein: CASSFKGGTGANVLTF. This chain uses TRBV27 with TRBJ2-6; perhaps TRBD2 as D (6 bases). The CDR3 is made up of 16 amino acids. Germline CDR1 MNHEY, CDR2 SMNVEV (reference sequence). V was shortened by 3 bases and J by 2 bases, with 11 bases between the two germline ends.

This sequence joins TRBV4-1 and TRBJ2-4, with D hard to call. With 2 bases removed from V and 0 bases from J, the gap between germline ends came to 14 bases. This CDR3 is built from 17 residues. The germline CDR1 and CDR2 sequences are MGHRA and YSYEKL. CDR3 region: CASSQSPDELAKNIQYF. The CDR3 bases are TGCGCCAGCAGCCAATCCCCGGACGAACTAGCCAAAAACATTCAGTACTTC.

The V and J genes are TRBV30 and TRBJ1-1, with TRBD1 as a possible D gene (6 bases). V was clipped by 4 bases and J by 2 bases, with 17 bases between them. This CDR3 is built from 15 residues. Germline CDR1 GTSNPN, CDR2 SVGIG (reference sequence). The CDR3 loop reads CAWIPPRGGNTEAFF. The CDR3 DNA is TGTGCCTGGATACCCCCTCGTGGGGGCAACACTGAAGCTTTCTTT.

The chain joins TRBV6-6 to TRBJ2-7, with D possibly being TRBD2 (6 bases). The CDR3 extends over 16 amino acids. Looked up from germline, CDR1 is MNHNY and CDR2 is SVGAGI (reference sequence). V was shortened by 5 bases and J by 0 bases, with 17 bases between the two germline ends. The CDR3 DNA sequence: TGTGCCAGCAGTACCCTCGAGCGGGTTACCTCCTACGAGCAGTACTTC. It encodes CASSTLERVTSYEQYF.

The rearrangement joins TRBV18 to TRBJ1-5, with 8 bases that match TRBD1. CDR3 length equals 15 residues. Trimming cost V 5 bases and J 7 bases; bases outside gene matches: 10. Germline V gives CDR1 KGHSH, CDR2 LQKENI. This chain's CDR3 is CASSAKGQGEQPQHF. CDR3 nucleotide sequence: TGTGCCAGCTCAGCCAAAGGACAGGGAGAACAGCCCCAGCATTTT. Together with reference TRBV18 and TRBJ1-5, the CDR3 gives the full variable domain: NAGVMQNPRHLVRRRGQEARLRCSPMKGHSHVYWYRQLPEEGLKFMVYLQKENIIDESGMPKERFSAEFPKEGPSILRIQQVVRGDSAAYFCASSAKGQGEQPQHFGDGTRLSIL.

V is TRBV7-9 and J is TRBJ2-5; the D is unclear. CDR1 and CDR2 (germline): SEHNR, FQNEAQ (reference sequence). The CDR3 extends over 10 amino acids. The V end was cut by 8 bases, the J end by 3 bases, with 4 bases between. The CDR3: CASAEETQYF. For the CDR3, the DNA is TGTGCCAGCGCGGAAGAGACCCAGTACTTC.

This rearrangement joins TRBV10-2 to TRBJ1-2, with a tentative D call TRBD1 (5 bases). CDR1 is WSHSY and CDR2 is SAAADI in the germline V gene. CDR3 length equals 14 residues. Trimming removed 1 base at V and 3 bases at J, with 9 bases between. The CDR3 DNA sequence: TGCGCCAGCAGTGAGTTCCCACAGGACTATGGCTACACCTTC. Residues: CASSEFPQDYGYTF.

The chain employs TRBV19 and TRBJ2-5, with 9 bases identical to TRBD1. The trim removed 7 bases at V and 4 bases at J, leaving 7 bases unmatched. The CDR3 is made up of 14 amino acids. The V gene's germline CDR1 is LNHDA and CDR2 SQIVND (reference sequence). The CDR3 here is CASNEVQGAETQYF. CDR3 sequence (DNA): TGTGCCAGTAACGAGGTACAGGGGGCAGAGACCCAGTACTTC.

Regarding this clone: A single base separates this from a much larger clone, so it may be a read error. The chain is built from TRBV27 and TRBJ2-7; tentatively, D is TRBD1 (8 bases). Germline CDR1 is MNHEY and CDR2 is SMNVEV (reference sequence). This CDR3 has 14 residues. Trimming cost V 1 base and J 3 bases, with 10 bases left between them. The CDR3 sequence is CASSLYRGGYEQYF. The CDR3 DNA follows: TGTGCCAGCAGTTTATACAGGGGGGGCTACGAGCAGTACTTC.

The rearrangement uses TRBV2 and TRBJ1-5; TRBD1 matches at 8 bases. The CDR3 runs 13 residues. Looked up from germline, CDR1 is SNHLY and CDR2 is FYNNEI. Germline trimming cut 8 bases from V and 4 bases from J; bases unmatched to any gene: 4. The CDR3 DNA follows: TGTGCCAGCGGACGGACAGGGAATCAGCCCCAGCATTTT. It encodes CASGRTGNQPQHF.

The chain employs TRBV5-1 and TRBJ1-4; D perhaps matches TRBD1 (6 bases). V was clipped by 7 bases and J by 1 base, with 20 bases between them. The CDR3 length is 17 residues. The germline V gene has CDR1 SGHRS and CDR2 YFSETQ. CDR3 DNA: TGCGCCAGCGCCCGGCTCCCAGGGGAATTAACTAATGAAAAACTGTTTTTT. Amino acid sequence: CASARLPGELTNEKLFF. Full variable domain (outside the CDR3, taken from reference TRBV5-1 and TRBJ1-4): KAGVTQTPRYLIKTRGQQVTLSCSPISGHRSVSWYQQTPGQGLQFLFEYFSETQRNKGNFPGRFSGRQFSNSRSEMNVSTLELGDSALYLCASARLPGELTNEKLFFGSGTQLSVL.

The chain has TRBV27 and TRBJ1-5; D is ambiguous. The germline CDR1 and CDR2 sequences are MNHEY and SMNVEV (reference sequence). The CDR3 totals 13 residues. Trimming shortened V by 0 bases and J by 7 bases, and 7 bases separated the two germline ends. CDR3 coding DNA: TGTGCCAGCAGTTTATCGAGACACCAGCCCCAGCATTTT. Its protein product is CASSLSRHQPQHF.

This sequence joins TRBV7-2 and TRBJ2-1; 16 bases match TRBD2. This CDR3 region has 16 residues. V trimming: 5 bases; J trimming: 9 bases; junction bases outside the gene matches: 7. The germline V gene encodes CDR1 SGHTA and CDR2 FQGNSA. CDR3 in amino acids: CASSPRGLAGGREQFF. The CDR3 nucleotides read TGTGCCAGCAGCCCCCGGGGACTAGCGGGAGGGCGTGAGCAGTTCTTC.

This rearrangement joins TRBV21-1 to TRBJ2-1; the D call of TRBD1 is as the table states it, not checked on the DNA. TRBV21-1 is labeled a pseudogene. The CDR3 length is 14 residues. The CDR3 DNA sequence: TGTGCCAGCAACTCATGGGACAGATACAATGAGCAGTTCTTC. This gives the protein CASNSWDRYNEQFF.